Below, 21 T cell receptor beta chains from the same sample are listed, as sequenced in a study of blood T cell repertoires in COVID-19 (dated by TCRdb to 2020 to 2022). Libraries were constructed by the immunoSEQ multiplex PCR assay. TCRdb took over this immuneACCESS table, retaining in-frame rearrangements with V and J assigned. Such tables are incomplete; in checked studies, under half of the missing clones stem from an unresolved V gene, and the remainder is unexplained. This sample comprises 93,000 or so clones, 84% of them detected only once. The ten largest clones represent 13% of the sample. Material for sequencing was peripheral blood. All receptors come from a human donor in a cohort sampled during active or convalescent COVID-19.

This chain uses TRBV18 with TRBJ1-3; 8 bases are a match to TRBD1. The germline CDR1 and CDR2 sequences are KGHSH and LQKENI. V shed 2 bases, J shed 0 bases, and the junction held 3 bases outside the gene matches. This CDR3 comprises 16 residues. The CDR3 spells CASSPAGGFSGNTIYF. CDR3 bases: TGTGCCAGCTCACCAGCAGGGGGCTTCTCTGGAAACACCATATATTTT.

V gene TRBV30 combines with J gene TRBJ1-5; the D gene is possibly TRBD1 (5 bases). Deletions cut 0 bases from V and 4 bases from J, with 7 bases between. The CDR3 is 13 amino acids. Germline V gene lookup returns CDR1 GTSNPN and CDR2 SVGIG (reference sequence). Written as DNA, the CDR3 is TGTGCCTGGAGTGTCGGGGGTAATCAGCCCCAGCATTTT. Translated, it gives CAWSVGGNQPQHF.

This clone was seen repeatedly, ten times or more. Other DNA sequences from this sample encode an identical CDR3 as well. The chain carries TRBV3-1 (or the pseudogene TRBV3-2) and TRBJ1-6, with 7 bases matching TRBD1. The J segment lost 3 bases and the V segment lost 4 bases, leaving 0 bases of the junction unmatched. Germline CDR1 reads LGHDT; CDR2 reads YNNKEL (reference sequence). The CDR3 spans 14 residues. CDR3 loop: CASSRDSYNSPLHF. The CDR3 bases are TGTGCCAGCAGCCGGGACAGCTATAATTCACCCCTCCACTTT.

The J gene is TRBJ2-2, the V gene TRBV3-1 (or the pseudogene TRBV3-2); 8 nucleotides agree with TRBD1. The ends lost 4 bases at V and 7 bases at J; junction bases unmatched: 8. CDR1 is LGHDT and CDR2 is YNNKEL in the germline V gene (reference sequence). The length of the CDR3 is 15 residues. The CDR3 DNA is TGTGCCAGCAGCCGCCGGGGACAGGCCCACGGGGAGCTGTTTTTT. Translated: CASSRRGQAHGELFF.

The chain combines TRBV4-2 with TRBJ1-4, with 7 bases fitting TRBD1. Germline V gene data show CDR1 as LGHNA and CDR2 as YNFKEQ. This CDR3 has 14 amino acids. Trimming took 5 bases from V and 8 from J; bases not matched to a gene: 8. The CDR3 loop reads CASSEGGSVEKLFF. The CDR3 nucleotides read TGTGCCAGCAGCGAAGGGGGCTCGGTGGAAAAACTGTTTTTT.

Comment on this clone: In the same sample, other DNA sequences code for this CDR3. This sequence joins TRBV5-1 and TRBJ1-5; D gene ambiguous. The CDR3 is 14 amino acids. Per the germline V gene, CDR1 is SGHRS and CDR2 is YFSETQ. The V and J ends lost 0 bases and 4 bases respectively, with 8 bases between them. In DNA form, the CDR3 reads TGCGCCAGCAGCTTGGATGGCGGGAATCAGCCCCAGCATTTT. It is translated as CASSLDGGNQPQHF.

This rearrangement joins TRBV9 to TRBJ2-2; 8 bases map to TRBD1. The CDR3 consists of 17 residues. Germline CDR1 SGDLS, CDR2 YYNGEE. Losses at the gene ends were 0 bases for V and 3 bases for J; bases not matched to a gene: 7. The CDR3 coding sequence is TGTGCCAGCAGCGTAGCCCAGGACAGGGAATACACCGGGGAGCTGTTTTTT. Its protein is CASSVAQDREYTGELFF.

The chain recombines TRBV2 with TRBJ1-5; 8 nucleotides match TRBD1. After removal of 8 bases from V and 3 bases from J, the junction contained 9 bases not matched to a gene. The CDR3 has 15 amino acids. Germline values: CDR1 SNHLY, CDR2 FYNNEI. The CDR3 spells CASAGQGVFNQPQHF. The CDR3 coding sequence is TGTGCCAGCGCCGGACAGGGAGTCTTCAATCAGCCCCAGCATTTT.

Worth noting for this clone: An end of the junction does not agree with germline; a read error may underlie this. The V call is TRBV19, the J call TRBJ2-1, with TRBD1 matching 7 bases. Looked up from germline, CDR1 is LNHDA and CDR2 is SQIVND (reference sequence). This CDR3 is built from 18 residues. The CDR3 region has the DNA TGTGCCAGTAGTATAGATGCGGGTAGGACAGGTCCCTACAATAAGCAGTTCTTC. This translates into CASSIDAGRTGPYNKQFF.

This chain joins TRBV11-3 and TRBJ2-3; perhaps TRBD2 as D (5 bases). V was shortened by 5 bases and J by 9 bases, with 15 bases between the two germline ends. Germline values: CDR1 SGHNT, CDR2 YENEEA. This CDR3 is built from 13 residues. CDR3 DNA: TGTGCCAGCAGCCGGGGTCGGATTTCAACGCAGTATTTT. It encodes CASSRGRISTQYF.

The chain has TRBV6-5 and TRBJ2-7; the D is unclear. Per germline, CDR1 MNHEY and CDR2 SVGAGI. The V gene lost 4 bases and the J gene lost 1 base, with 14 bases spanning the gap. This CDR3 has 15 amino acids. The CDR3: CASSSPARYSYEQYF. CDR3 sequence (DNA): TGTGCCAGCAGTTCGCCAGCGCGGTATTCCTACGAGCAGTACTTC.

V gene TRBV3-1 (or the pseudogene TRBV3-2) combines with J gene TRBJ2-5; TRBD1 aligns across 7 bases. Germline loops: CDR1 LGHDT, CDR2 YNNKEL (reference sequence). With 4 bases clipped from V and 0 bases from J, the junction kept 8 bases outside the gene matches. This CDR3 has 16 residues. The DNA of the CDR3 is TGTGCCAGCAGCCGAAACAGGGGACCGTACCAAGAGACCCAGTACTTC. Protein sequence: CASSRNRGPYQETQYF.

The genes are TRBV5-5 and TRBJ2-1; possible D gene TRBD2, 6 bases. The germline gives CDR1 SGHKS, CDR2 YYEKEE (reference sequence). CDR3 length equals 15 residues. Trimming removed 4 bases at V and 2 bases at J, with 13 bases between. The CDR3 region is CASSLAGNPYNEQFF. DNA for the CDR3: TGTGCCAGCAGCCTCGCGGGGAATCCCTACAATGAGCAGTTCTTC.

This chain links TRBV5-6 with TRBJ2-2; D perhaps matches TRBD2 (6 bases). V was clipped by 2 bases and J by 1 base, with 15 bases between them. The CDR3 is 17 amino acids. From germline, CDR1 is SGHDT and CDR2 YYEEEE. The CDR3 spells CASSFRLGQLNTGELFF. DNA of the CDR3: TGTGCCAGCAGCTTCCGACTAGGGCAGTTGAACACCGGGGAGCTGTTTTTT.

The V gene is TRBV7-6, the J gene TRBJ1-4, with 7 bases matching TRBD1. This CDR3 contains 14 residues. Looked up from germline, CDR1 is SGHVS and CDR2 is FNYEAQ. V gave up 3 bases and J gave up 7 bases; unmatched junction bases: 5. CDR3 region: CASSFRQGPEKLFF. The DNA for the CDR3 is TGTGCCAGCAGCTTTCGACAGGGCCCTGAAAAACTGTTTTTT. The full variable domain, completed using reference TRBV7-6 and TRBJ1-4, is GAGVSQSPRYKVTKRGQDVALRCDPISGHVSLYWYRQALGQGPEFLTYFNYEAQQDKSGLPNDRFSAERPEGSISTLTIQRTEQRDSAMYRCASSFRQGPEKLFFGSGTQLSVL.

About this clone itself: The same CDR3 can be traced to other DNA sequences in this sample. The chain employs TRBV28 and TRBJ1-4; D might be TRBD1 (5 bases). Trimming took 5 bases from V and 4 from J, leaving 5 bases between them. This CDR3 region has 12 residues. Germline assignment: CDR1 MDHEN and CDR2 SYDVKM. CDR3 sequence (DNA): TGTGCCAGCAGTCAGGGTAATGAAAAACTGTTTTTT. Amino acid sequence: CASSQGNEKLFF.

CDR3 protein: CASSLAGNANTGELFF. CDR3 nucleotide sequence: TGCGCCAGCAGCTTGGCCGGGAATGCGAACACCGGGGAGCTGTTTTTT. The chain has TRBV5-1 and TRBJ2-2; possibly TRBD2 for D (5 bases). This CDR3 spans 16 amino acids. Trimming removed 0 bases from V and 0 bases from J, with 9 bases in between. The germline V gene has CDR1 SGHRS and CDR2 YFSETQ.

The chain employs TRBV6-5 and TRBJ1-4, with D possibly matching TRBD1 (5 bases). This CDR3 is 15 amino acids long. CDR1 is MNHEY, CDR2 SVGAGI, per germline. The V and J ends lost 2 bases and 8 bases respectively, with 15 bases between them. The CDR3 nucleotides are TGTGCCAGCAGTTACGGATCCTATCAGGGAGAAAAACTGTTTTTT. Translated: CASSYGSYQGEKLFF.

The chain is built from TRBV7-2 and TRBJ1-5, with D perhaps matching TRBD1 (6 bases). The CDR3 spans 14 residues. V was cut by 2 bases and J by 4 bases, with 9 bases left in between. Germline CDR1 and CDR2: SGHTA and FQGNSA. The CDR3 DNA reads TGTGCCAGCAGCTTAAACAGGGCGAATCAGCCCCAGCATTTT. Its translation is CASSLNRANQPQHF. The whole variable domain, filled in from reference TRBV7-2 and TRBJ1-5, reads GAGVSQSPSNKVTEKGKDVELRCDPISGHTALYWYRQSLGQGLEFLIYFQGNSAPDKSGLPSDRFSAERTGGSVSTLTIQRTQQEDSAVYLCASSLNRANQPQHFGDGTRLSIL.

The J gene is TRBJ2-2, the V gene TRBV10-1; 8 positions match TRBD1. V trimming: 5 bases; J trimming: 5 bases; junction bases outside the gene matches: 7. CDR3 length: 15 residues. Germline V lookup: CDR1 WNHNN, CDR2 SYGVQD (reference sequence). CDR3 nucleotides: TGCGCCAGCAGTACTACAGGGGGGAGAACCGGGGAGCTGTTTTTT. Its translation: CASSTTGGRTGELFF.

This clone was counted once. The rearrangement joins TRBV6-2 or TRBV6-3 to TRBJ1-5; possibly TRBD1 for D (6 bases). Germline assignment: CDR1 MNHEY and CDR2 SVGEGT. V dropped 2 bases and J dropped 6 bases, with 11 bases sitting between them. The CDR3 consists of 14 residues. The CDR3 region has the DNA TGTGCCAGCAGTTACGACGGCAGGGGTCAGCCCCAGCATTTT. Translation: CASSYDGRGQPQHF.